This is a list of T cell receptor beta chains from one sample in a study of CD4 T cells in relation to SARS-CoV-2 and coronaviruses. For these receptors, no antigen is known. TCRdb's table, derived via immunoSEQ multiplex PCR, lists solely in-frame clones and lacks some. This sample has about 30,000 clones, with about three quarters found just once. The sample taken for sequencing was CD4+ T cells from PBMCs, cultured in vitro. These receptors all come from a human donor in good health. Each CDR3 is given with its conserved first and last residue. The D gene is left open where the match is weak.

D,V,CDR3
TRBD2,TRBV19,CASSIGISGRSYNEQFF
-,TRBV12-3/TRBV12-4,CASSGAYESLFF
TRBD2,TRBV27,CASSLQERGAPFF
TRBD2,TRBV7-2,CASSWGGEVTDTQYF
TRBD1,TRBV6-1,CASSDRQGRLREQYF
-,TRBV11-2,CASSPIYSAYGYTF
-,TRBV7-9,CASGRAGPNTGELFF
-,TRBV2,CASSRPPWGGGQPQHF
TRBD2,TRBV3-1/TRBV3-2,CASSLTSGEKKTQYF
TRBD2,TRBV9,CASSPRGVGTDTQYF
TRBD1,TRBV11-3,CASSSGQGKGTDTQYF
-,TRBV6-6,CASSFSGYTEAFF
-,TRBV21-1,CASRKGLAGGPGEQYF
TRBD2,TRBV5-1,CASSRWNSGGSSYEQYF
-,TRBV2,CASRPDSPRAPLHF
TRBD1,TRBV9,CASSVTQDRGGTGELFF
-,TRBV30,CAWTTGTSGNTIYF
-,TRBV27,CASSLGGSLSNQPQHF
TRBD2,TRBV27,CASSFGLAGGTHEQYF
-,TRBV19,CASSPGVAVTSSGANVLTF
TRBD2,TRBV9,CASSRGGYEQYF
TRBD1,TRBV19,CASNPHRDRRGGYTF
-,TRBV4-1,CASSQGGRIIGETQYF
-,TRBV5-4,CASSVQSKSSYEQYF
TRBD1,TRBV7-2,CASSFGGTGSYEQYF
-,TRBV19,CASSPTSSNIQYF
-,TRBV7-2,CASSLGGGLHYEQYF
TRBD2,TRBV28,CASSYWTSIATDTQYF
-,TRBV12-3/TRBV12-4,CASSFSSTGELFF
-,TRBV24-1,CATSDSSGSHTGELFF
TRBD2,TRBV10-3,CAITGTSGTGELFF
-,TRBV4-3,CASSQVHGPRAFF
TRBD1,TRBV19,CASRQGYHSPLHF
-,TRBV6-5,CASSRAAENTEAFF
TRBD2,TRBV2,CASGGDSPVIGQFF
-,TRBV5-4,CASSLRFDRETQYF
-,TRBV4-2,CASSQDVNGIQETQYF
TRBD1,TRBV7-2,CASSIGTGLKWSYNEQFF
TRBD1,TRBV7-9,CASSPPGQPNTGELFF
TRBD2,TRBV5-1,CASSLAGVENNEQFF
-,TRBV18,CASSPNGNTEAFF
TRBD2,TRBV3-1/TRBV3-2,CASSQDYTSGRNTDTQYF
-,TRBV20-1,CSAPRADTQYF
TRBD2,TRBV6-5,CASSYSRGGLSYEQYF
-,TRBV4-2,CASSQEGRLGSNEQFF
TRBD1,TRBV30,CARTGTGGESYYGYTF
TRBD2,TRBV12-5,CASGKRGGRTDTQYF
TRBD2,TRBV7-3,CASSTSGRANEQFF
-,TRBV2,CASRVLGNSNQPQHF
TRBD1,TRBV3-1/TRBV3-2,CASSQEPGTVYGYTF
TRBD1,TRBV28,CASRPAAGGVIFEQYF